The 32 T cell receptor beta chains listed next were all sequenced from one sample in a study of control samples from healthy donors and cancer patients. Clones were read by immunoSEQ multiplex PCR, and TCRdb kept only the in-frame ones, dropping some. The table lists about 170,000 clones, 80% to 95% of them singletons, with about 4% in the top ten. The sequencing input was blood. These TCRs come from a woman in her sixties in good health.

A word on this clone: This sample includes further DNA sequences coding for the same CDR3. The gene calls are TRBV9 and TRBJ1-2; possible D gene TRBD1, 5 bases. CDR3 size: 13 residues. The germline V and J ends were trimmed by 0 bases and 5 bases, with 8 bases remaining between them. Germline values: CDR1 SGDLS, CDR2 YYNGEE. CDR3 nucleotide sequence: TGTGCCAGCAGCGTAGATAGGGGTTATGGCTACACCTTC. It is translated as CASSVDRGYGYTF.

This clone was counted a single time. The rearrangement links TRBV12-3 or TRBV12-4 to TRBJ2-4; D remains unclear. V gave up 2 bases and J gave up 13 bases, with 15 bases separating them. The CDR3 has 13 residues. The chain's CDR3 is CASSLFVQSVQYF. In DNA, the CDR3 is TGTGCCAGCAGTTTATTCGTCCAAAGTGTCCAGTACTTC.

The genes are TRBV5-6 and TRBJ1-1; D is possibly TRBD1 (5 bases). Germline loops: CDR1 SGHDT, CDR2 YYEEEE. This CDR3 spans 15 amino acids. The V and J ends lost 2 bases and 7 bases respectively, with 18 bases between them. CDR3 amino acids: CASSFKGDVRDEAFF. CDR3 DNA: TGTGCCAGCAGCTTTAAAGGGGACGTAAGAGATGAAGCTTTCTTT.

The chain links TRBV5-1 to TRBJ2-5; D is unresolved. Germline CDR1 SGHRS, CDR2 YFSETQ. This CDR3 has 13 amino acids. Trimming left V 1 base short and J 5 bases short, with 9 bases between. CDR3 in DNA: TGCGCCAGCAGCTTGTTCGGTGAGGAGACCCAGTACTTC. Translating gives CASSLFGEETQYF.

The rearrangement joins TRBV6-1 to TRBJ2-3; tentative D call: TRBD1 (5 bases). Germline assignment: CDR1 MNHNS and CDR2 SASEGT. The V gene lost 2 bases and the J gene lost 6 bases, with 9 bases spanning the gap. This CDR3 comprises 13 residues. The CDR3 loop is CASSEIRGDTQYF. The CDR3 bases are TGTGCCAGCAGTGAAATAAGGGGCGATACGCAGTATTTT.

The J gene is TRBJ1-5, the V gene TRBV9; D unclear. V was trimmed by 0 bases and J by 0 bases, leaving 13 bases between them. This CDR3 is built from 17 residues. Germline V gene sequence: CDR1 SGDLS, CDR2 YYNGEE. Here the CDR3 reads CASSVDSRQHSNQPQHF. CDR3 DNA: TGTGCCAGCAGCGTAGATTCAAGGCAGCATAGCAATCAGCCCCAGCATTTT.

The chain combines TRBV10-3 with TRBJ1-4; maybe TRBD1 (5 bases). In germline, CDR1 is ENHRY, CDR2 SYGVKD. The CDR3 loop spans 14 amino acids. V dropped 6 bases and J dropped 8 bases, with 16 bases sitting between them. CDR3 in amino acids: CAIRQGAGEEKLFF. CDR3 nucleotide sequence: TGTGCCATCAGGCAAGGGGCGGGTGAAGAAAAACTGTTTTTT.

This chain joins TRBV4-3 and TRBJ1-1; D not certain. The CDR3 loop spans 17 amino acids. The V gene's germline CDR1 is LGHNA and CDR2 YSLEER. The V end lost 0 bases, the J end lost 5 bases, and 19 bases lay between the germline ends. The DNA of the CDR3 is TGCGCCAGCAGCCAAGATCTCTACGCTGGCCTGGGGACTGAAGCTTTCTTT. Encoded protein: CASSQDLYAGLGTEAFF.

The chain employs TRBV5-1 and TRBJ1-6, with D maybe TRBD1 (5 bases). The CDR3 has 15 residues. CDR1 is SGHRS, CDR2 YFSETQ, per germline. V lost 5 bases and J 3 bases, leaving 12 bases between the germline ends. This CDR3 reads CASRIQASYNSPLHF. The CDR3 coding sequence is TGCGCCAGCAGAATACAGGCCAGCTATAATTCACCCCTCCACTTT.

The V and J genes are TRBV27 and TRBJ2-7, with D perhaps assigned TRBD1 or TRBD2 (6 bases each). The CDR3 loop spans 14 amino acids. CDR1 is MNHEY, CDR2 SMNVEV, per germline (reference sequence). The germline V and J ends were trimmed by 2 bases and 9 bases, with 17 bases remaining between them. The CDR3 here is CASSLRGAGAGQYF. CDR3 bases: TGTGCCAGCAGTTTAAGGGGGGCAGGAGCAGGGCAGTACTTC.

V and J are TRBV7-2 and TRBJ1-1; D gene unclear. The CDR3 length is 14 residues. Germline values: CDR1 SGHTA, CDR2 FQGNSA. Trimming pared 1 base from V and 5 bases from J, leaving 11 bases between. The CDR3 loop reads CASSLVRGTTEAFF. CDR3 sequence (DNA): TGTGCCAGCAGCTTAGTTCGGGGAACAACTGAAGCTTTCTTT.

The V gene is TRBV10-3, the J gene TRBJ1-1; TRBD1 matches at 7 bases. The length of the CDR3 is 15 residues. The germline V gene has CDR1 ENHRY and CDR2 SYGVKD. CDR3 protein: CATGTELNVNTEAFF. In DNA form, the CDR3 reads TGTGCGACAGGGACAGAACTAAACGTGAACACTGAAGCTTTCTTT.

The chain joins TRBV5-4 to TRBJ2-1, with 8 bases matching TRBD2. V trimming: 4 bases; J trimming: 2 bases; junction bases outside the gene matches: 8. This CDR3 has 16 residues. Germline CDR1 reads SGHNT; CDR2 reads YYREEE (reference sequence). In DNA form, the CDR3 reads TGTGCCAGCAGCCTTTCTCGGGGGGGGACCTACAATGAGCAGTTCTTC. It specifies CASSLSRGGTYNEQFF. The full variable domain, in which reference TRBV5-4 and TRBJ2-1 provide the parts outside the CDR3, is ETGVTQSPTHLIKTRGQQVTLRCSSQSGHNTVSWYQQALGQGPQFIFQYYREEENGRGNFPPRFSGLQFPNYSSELNVNALELDDSALYLCASSLSRGGTYNEQFFGPGTRLTVL.

The CDR3 DNA follows: TGTGCCAGTAGTCAACAGGGCGGGGACATTCAGTACTTC. Residues: CASSQQGGDIQYF. J is TRBJ2-4 and V is TRBV19; TRBD1 or TRBD2 may be the D gene (6 bases each). The germline V gene encodes CDR1 LNHDA and CDR2 SQIVND (reference sequence). Trimming pared 5 bases from V and 8 bases from J, leaving 13 bases between. The length of the CDR3 is 13 residues.

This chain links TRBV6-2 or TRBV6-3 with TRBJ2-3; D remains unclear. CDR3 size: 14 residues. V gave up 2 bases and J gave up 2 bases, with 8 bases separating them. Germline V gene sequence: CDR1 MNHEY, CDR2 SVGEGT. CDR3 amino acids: CASSYRFLTDTQYF. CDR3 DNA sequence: TGTGCCAGCAGTTACCGATTCCTCACAGATACGCAGTATTTT.

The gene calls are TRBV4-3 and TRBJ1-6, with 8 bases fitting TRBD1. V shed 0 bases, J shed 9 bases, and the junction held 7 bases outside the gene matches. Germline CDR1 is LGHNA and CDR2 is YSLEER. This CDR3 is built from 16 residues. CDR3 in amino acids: CASSQDLGTGFSPLHF. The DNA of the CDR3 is TGCGCCAGCAGCCAAGATCTCGGGACAGGTTTTTCACCCCTCCACTTT.

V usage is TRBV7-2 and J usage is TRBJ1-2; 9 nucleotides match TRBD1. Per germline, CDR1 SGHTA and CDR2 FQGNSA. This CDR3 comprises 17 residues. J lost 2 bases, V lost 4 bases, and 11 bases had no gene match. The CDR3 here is CASSWAGTGSSNYGYTF. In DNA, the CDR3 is TGTGCCAGCAGCTGGGCCGGGACAGGGTCAAGCAACTATGGCTACACCTTC. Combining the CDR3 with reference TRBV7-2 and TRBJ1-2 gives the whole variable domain GAGVSQSPSNKVTEKGKDVELRCDPISGHTALYWYRQSLGQGLEFLIYFQGNSAPDKSGLPSDRFSAERTGGSVSTLTIQRTQQEDSAVYLCASSWAGTGSSNYGYTFGSGTRLTVV.

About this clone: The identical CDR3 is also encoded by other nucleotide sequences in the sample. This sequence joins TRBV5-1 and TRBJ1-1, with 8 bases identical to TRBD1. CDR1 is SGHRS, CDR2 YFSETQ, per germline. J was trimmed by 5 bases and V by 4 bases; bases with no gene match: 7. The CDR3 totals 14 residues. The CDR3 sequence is CASSVRGRGTEAFF. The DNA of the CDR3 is TGCGCCAGCAGCGTCAGGGGGCGGGGGACTGAAGCTTTCTTT.

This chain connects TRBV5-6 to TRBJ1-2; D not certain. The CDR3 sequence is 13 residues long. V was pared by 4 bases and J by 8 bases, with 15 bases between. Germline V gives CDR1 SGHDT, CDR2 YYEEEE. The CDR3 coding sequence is TGTGCCAGCAGCCCGCTCCTCCGGGCCGGCTACACCTTC. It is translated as CASSPLLRAGYTF.

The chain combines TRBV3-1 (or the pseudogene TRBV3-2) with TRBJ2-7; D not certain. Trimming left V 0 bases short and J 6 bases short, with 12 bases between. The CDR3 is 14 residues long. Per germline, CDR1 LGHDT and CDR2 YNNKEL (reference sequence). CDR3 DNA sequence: TGTGCCAGCAGCCAAGAGCGGAGTGAGAGCGAGCAGTACTTC. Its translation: CASSQERSESEQYF.

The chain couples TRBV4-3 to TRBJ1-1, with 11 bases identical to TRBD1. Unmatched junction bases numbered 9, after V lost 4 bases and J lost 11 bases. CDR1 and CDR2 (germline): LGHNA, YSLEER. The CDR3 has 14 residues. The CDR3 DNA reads TGCGCCAGCAGCCTACTAGGACAGGGGGCGGTTGCTTTCTTT. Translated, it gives CASSLLGQGAVAFF.

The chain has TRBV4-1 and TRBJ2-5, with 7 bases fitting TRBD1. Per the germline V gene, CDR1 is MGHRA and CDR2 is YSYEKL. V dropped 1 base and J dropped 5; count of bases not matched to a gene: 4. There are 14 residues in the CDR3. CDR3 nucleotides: TGCGCCAGCAGCCAAGGACAGGGCCGGGAGACCCAGTACTTC. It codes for CASSQGQGRETQYF.

CDR3 residues: CASSPFGGTEAFF. In DNA, the CDR3 is TGCGCCAGCAGCCCCTTTGGGGGCACTGAAGCTTTCTTT. The rearrangement joins TRBV5-1 to TRBJ1-1; D is possibly TRBD1 (5 bases). CDR3 length: 13 residues. The V end lost 4 bases, the J end lost 4 bases, and 11 bases lay between the germline ends. From germline, CDR1 is SGHRS and CDR2 YFSETQ.

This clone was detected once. The CDR3 spells CASSPTGRGLCGYTF. In DNA, the CDR3 is TGTGCCAGCAGCCCAACTGGCAGGGGGCTCTGTGGCTACACCTTC. V gene TRBV12-1 combines with J gene TRBJ1-2; TRBD1 was called by the table and not checked on the DNA. TRBV12-1 is a pseudogene locus. This CDR3 contains 15 residues.

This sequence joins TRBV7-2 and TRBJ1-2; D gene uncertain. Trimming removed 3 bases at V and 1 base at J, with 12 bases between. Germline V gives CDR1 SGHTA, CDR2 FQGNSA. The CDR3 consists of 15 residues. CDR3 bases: TGTGCCAGCAGCTTTCCGACTACTTATAACTATGGCTACACCTTC. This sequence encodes CASSFPTTYNYGYTF.

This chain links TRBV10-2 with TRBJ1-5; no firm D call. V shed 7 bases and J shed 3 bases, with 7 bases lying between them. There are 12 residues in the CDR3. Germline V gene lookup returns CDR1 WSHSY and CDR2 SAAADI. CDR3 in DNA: TGCGCCAGCAACACGGACAATCAGCCCCAGCATTTT. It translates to CASNTDNQPQHF.

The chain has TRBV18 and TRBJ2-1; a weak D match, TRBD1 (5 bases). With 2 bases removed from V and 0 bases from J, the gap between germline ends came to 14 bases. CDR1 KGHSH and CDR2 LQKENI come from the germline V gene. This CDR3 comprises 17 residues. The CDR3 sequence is CASSPKLTGISYNEQFF. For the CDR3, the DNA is TGTGCCAGCTCACCAAAGCTTACAGGTATCTCCTACAATGAGCAGTTCTTC.

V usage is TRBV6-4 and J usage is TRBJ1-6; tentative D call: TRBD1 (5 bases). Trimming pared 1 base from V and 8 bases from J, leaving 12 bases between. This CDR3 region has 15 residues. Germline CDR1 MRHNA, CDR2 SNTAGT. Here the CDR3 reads CASSDFGGVDSPLHF. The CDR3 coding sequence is TGTGCCAGCAGTGACTTTGGGGGGGTTGATTCACCCCTCCACTTT.

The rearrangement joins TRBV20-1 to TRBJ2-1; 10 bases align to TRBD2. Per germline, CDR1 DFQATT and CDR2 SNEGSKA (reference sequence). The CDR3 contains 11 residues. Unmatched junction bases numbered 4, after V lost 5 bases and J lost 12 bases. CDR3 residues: CSALLAGGQFF. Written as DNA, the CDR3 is TGCAGTGCTTTGTTAGCGGGGGGGCAGTTCTTC.

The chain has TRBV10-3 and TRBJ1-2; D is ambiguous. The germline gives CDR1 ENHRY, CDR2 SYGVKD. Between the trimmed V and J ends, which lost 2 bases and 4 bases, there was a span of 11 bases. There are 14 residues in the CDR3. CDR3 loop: CAISEALRGYGYTF. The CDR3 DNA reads TGTGCCATCAGTGAGGCCCTTCGGGGCTATGGCTACACCTTC.

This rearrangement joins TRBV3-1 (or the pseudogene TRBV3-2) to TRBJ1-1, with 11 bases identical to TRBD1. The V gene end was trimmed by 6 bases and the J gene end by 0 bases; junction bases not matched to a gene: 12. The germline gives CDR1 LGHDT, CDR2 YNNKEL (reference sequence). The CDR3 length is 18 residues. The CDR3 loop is CASSPRTGGGGLNTEAFF. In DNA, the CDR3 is TGTGCCAGCAGTCCGAGGACAGGGGGCGGTGGGTTGAACACTGAAGCTTTCTTT.

The CDR3 spells CASSYMYTEAFF. In DNA, the CDR3 is TGTGCCAGCAGTTACATGTACACTGAAGCTTTCTTT. The V call is TRBV6-2 or TRBV6-3, the J call TRBJ1-1; D ambiguous. Trimming pared 2 bases from V and 3 bases from J, leaving 4 bases between. Germline V gene data show CDR1 as MNHEY and CDR2 as SVGEGT. The CDR3 covers 12 residues.